The 19 T cell receptor beta chains given below trace back to one sample, sequenced in a study of blood T cell repertoires in COVID-19. This table comes from immunoSEQ multiplex PCR, and its TCRdb copy is limited to in-frame clones, with some not included. The sample consists of 210,000 or so clones, roughly nine tenths of them appearing once. Specimen: PBMCs or T cells enriched from blood (not recorded which). The receptor source for this set is a woman in her fifties or sixties in a cohort exposed to, infected with or recovered from COVID-19 (not recorded which).

The CDR3 nucleotides are TGTGCCAGCAGAGGTGACAGGCCAATGAACACTGAAGCTTTCTTT. Translation gives CASRGDRPMNTEAFF. The rearrangement joins TRBV6-5 to TRBJ1-1, with D tentatively TRBD1 (6 bases). The CDR3 runs 15 residues. With 6 bases removed from V and 0 bases from J, the gap between germline ends came to 14 bases. The germline V gene encodes CDR1 MNHEY and CDR2 SVGAGI.

The chain recombines TRBV10-3 with TRBJ2-7, with 9 bases matching TRBD1. Germline CDR1 is ENHRY and CDR2 is SYGVKD. The CDR3 length is 13 residues. The ends lost 3 bases at V and 6 bases at J; junction bases unmatched: 3. The CDR3 is CAISEQGASEQYF. CDR3 DNA sequence: TGTGCCATCAGTGAACAGGGGGCCTCCGAGCAGTACTTC.

The J gene is TRBJ1-6, the V gene TRBV6-5; 9 bases are a match to TRBD1. Trimming removed 6 bases from V and 7 bases from J; junction bases left unmatched: 10. Germline V lookup: CDR1 MNHEY, CDR2 SVGAGI. The CDR3 has 16 residues. The CDR3 here is CASRYGTGSDNSPLHF. In DNA form, the CDR3 reads TGTGCCAGCAGGTACGGGACAGGGTCGGACAATTCACCCCTCCACTTT.

The chain has TRBV6-2 or TRBV6-3 and TRBJ1-1; D gene unclear. CDR1 and CDR2 from the germline V gene are MNHEY and SVGEGT. The CDR3 is made up of 13 amino acids. Between the trimmed V and J ends, which lost 0 bases and 8 bases, there was a span of 10 bases. The CDR3: CASSYSFASEAFF. CDR3 coding DNA: TGTGCCAGCAGTTACTCGTTCGCAAGCGAAGCTTTCTTT.

The V and J genes are TRBV4-3 and TRBJ2-5, with TRBD2 identical over 14 bases. This CDR3 region has 16 residues. V gave up 3 bases and J gave up 5 bases; unmatched junction bases: 5. Looked up from germline, CDR1 is LGHNA and CDR2 is YSLEER. The CDR3 sequence is CASSHRLAGGQETQYF. CDR3 sequence (DNA): TGCGCCAGCAGCCATCGACTAGCGGGGGGGCAGGAGACCCAGTACTTC.

This chain uses TRBV28 with TRBJ1-4, with a tentative D call TRBD1 (6 bases). Germline values: CDR1 MDHEN, CDR2 SYDVKM. CDR3 length: 16 amino acids. Trimming removed 4 bases at V and 3 bases at J, with 15 bases between. The CDR3 nucleotides are TGTGCCAGCAGTTCCCCCGGGGGGGCAGCTAATGAAAAACTGTTTTTT. Translation: CASSSPGGAANEKLFF.

This chain uses TRBV7-9 with TRBJ1-2; possibly TRBD1 for D (5 bases). V lost 5 bases to trimming and J lost 8 bases, with 15 bases between them. CDR3 length: 13 residues. The V gene's germline CDR1 is SEHNR and CDR2 FQNEAQ (reference sequence). CDR3 sequence reads: CASSPQGGGGYTF. The CDR3 coding sequence is TGTGCCAGCAGCCCTCAGGGTGGAGGGGGCTACACCTTC.

The chain couples TRBV4-3 to TRBJ2-2; a possible D gene is TRBD2 (5 bases). V was trimmed by 1 base and J by 2 bases, leaving 11 bases between them. The length of the CDR3 is 16 residues. Germline-derived CDR1 and CDR2 are LGHNA and YSLEER. The CDR3 spells CASSQGGMGNTGELFF. The CDR3 nucleotides read TGCGCCAGCAGCCAAGGAGGGATGGGAAACACCGGGGAGCTGTTTTTT.

This chain uses TRBV25-1 with TRBJ2-7; D gene uncertain. CDR1 is MGHDK and CDR2 is SYGVNS in the germline V gene. This CDR3 is 14 amino acids long. Trimming took off 1 base at V and 1 base at J, with 8 bases between the two ends. The CDR3 loop reads CASSESGVSYEQYF. Here the CDR3 DNA reads TGTGCCAGCAGTGAATCAGGCGTTTCCTACGAGCAGTACTTC.

V is TRBV10-3 and J is TRBJ2-7; 11 positions match TRBD1. The CDR3 is made up of 15 amino acids. V was pared by 6 bases and J by 5 bases, with 9 bases of the junction left unmatched. The germline V gene encodes CDR1 ENHRY and CDR2 SYGVKD. CDR3 coding DNA: TGTGCCATCAGCCCCTCCGGGACAGGGGGTCACGAGCAGTACTTC. The encoded protein is CAISPSGTGGHEQYF.

The chain links TRBV5-1 to TRBJ2-1, with TRBD2 matching 8 bases. Germline loops: CDR1 SGHRS, CDR2 YFSETQ. This CDR3 is 15 amino acids long. V was pared by 4 bases and J by 2 bases, with 5 bases of the junction left unmatched. CDR3: CASSPPGGAYNEQFF. Written as DNA, the CDR3 is TGCGCCAGCAGCCCCCCCGGGGGGGCCTACAATGAGCAGTTCTTC.

The J gene is TRBJ2-2, the V gene TRBV19; TRBD2 matches at 10 bases. CDR3 length: 14 residues. J lost 1 base, V lost 9 bases, and 2 bases had no gene match. Per the germline V gene, CDR1 is LNHDA and CDR2 is SQIVND (reference sequence). The CDR3 nucleotides read TGTGCCAGCCGGACTAGCGGGAACACCGGGGAGCTGTTTTTT. It yields the protein CASRTSGNTGELFF.

This sequence joins TRBV5-1 and TRBJ1-2; the match to TRBD1 covers 10 bases. Germline V gene data show CDR1 as SGHRS and CDR2 as YFSETQ. The CDR3 covers 16 residues. V trimming: 4 bases; J trimming: 5 bases; junction bases outside the gene matches: 11. The CDR3 sequence is CASSPVPGQGWYGYTF. The CDR3 nucleotides read TGCGCCAGCAGCCCGGTCCCGGGACAGGGGTGGTATGGCTACACCTTC.

This rearrangement joins TRBV27 to TRBJ1-2; D not certain. The CDR3 has 13 residues. Germline V lookup: CDR1 MNHEY, CDR2 SMNVEV (reference sequence). V was shortened by 6 bases and J by 6 bases, with 14 bases between the two germline ends. The CDR3 is CASSTAGRNGYTF. In nucleotides, the CDR3 is TGTGCCAGCAGCACGGCGGGCAGGAATGGCTACACCTTC.

DNA for the CDR3: TGTGCCAGCAGCCTTAGTAGCGGGGGGGCCTACAATGAGCAGTTCTTC. Amino acids: CASSLSSGGAYNEQFF. The chain joins TRBV3-1 (or the pseudogene TRBV3-2) to TRBJ2-1; 11 bases are shared with TRBD2. Germline CDR1 is LGHDT and CDR2 is YNNKEL (reference sequence). The CDR3 loop spans 16 amino acids. V was clipped by 4 bases and J by 2 bases; unmatched bases: 4.

This clone is a singleton in its sample. The rearrangement joins TRBV19 to TRBJ1-6; TRBD1 agrees at 12 bases. Germline loops: CDR1 LNHDA, CDR2 SQIVND (reference sequence). CDR3 size: 15 residues. After removal of 6 bases from V and 6 bases from J, the junction contained 3 bases not matched to a gene. CDR3 in amino acids: CASRGTGGGNSPLHF. DNA for the CDR3: TGTGCCAGTAGAGGGACAGGGGGCGGTAATTCACCCCTCCACTTT.

This clone occurred once. The chain is built from TRBV21-1 and TRBJ2-3; the tabulated D call, TRBD2, remains unverified against the DNA. TRBV21-1 is a known pseudogene. The CDR3 is made up of 19 amino acids. The CDR3 spells CASSRPNQVRASSTDTQYF. CDR3 nucleotide sequence: TGTGCCAGCAGCAGACCCAACCAGGTACGTGCTAGCAGCACAGATACGCAGTATTTT.

The chain links TRBV5-1 to TRBJ2-3; TRBD2 agrees at 7 bases. CDR3 length: 15 amino acids. The V and J ends lost 2 bases and 2 bases, in that order; junction bases with no gene match: 5. CDR1 and CDR2 from the germline V gene are SGHRS and YFSETQ. The CDR3 protein is CASSFLAEFTDTQYF. CDR3 bases: TGCGCCAGCAGCTTCCTAGCGGAGTTCACAGATACGCAGTATTTT.

This clone was picked up one time. The chain links TRBV11-2 to TRBJ1-2; 12 bases align to TRBD1. The germline gives CDR1 SGHAT, CDR2 FQNNGV. The CDR3 contains 15 residues. Trimming removed 5 bases from V and 6 bases from J; junction bases left unmatched: 7. The CDR3 DNA is TGTGCCAGCAGCCAGGGGGGACAGGGGGCGCATGGCTACACCTTC. Encoded protein: CASSQGGQGAHGYTF.